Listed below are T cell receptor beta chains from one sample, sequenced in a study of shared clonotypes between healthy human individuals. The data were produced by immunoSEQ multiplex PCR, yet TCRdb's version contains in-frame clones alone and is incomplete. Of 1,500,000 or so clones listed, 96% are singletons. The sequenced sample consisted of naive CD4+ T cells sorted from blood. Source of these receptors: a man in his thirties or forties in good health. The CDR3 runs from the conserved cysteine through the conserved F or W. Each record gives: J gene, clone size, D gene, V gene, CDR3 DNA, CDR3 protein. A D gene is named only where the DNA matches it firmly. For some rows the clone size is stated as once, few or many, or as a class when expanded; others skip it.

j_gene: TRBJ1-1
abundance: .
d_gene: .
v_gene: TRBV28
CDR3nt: TGTGCCGTACAAGGGGCAGTCTTGAACACTGAAGCTTTCTTT
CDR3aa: CAVQGAVLNTEAFF

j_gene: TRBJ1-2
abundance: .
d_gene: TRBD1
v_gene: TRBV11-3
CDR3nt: TGTGCCAGCAGCTTACCAGGGGGCTATGGCTACACCTTC
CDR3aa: CASSLPGGYGYTF

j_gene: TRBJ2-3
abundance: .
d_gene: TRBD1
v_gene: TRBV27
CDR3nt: TGTGCCAGCAGTTTGACAGGGGGCAGGGATACGCAGTATTTT
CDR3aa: CASSLTGGRDTQYF

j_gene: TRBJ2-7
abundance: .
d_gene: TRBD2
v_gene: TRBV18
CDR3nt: TGTGCCAGCTCACCTACTAATGAGCGGGAGGTCTACGAGCAGTACTTC
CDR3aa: CASSPTNEREVYEQYF

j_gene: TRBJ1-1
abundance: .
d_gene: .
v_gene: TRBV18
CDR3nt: TGTGCCAGCCGGGGGGGGGCCGATACTGAAGCTTTCTTT
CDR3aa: CASRGGADTEAFF

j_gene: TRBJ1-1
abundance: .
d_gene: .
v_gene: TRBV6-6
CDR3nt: TGTGCCAGCAGGCTCCCCGGGGGTGGGACTGAAGCTTTCTTT
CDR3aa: CASRLPGGGTEAFF

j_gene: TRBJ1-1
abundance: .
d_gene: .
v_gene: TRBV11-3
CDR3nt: TGTGCCAGCAGCTCTTCAGGGGCCACTGAAGCTTTCTTT
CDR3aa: CASSSSGATEAFF

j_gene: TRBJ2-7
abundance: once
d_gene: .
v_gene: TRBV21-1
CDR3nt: TGTGCCAGGGTGTGTGGGGAGAACGGATACGAGCAGTACTTC
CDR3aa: CARVCGENGYEQYF

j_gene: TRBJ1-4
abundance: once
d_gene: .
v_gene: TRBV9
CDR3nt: TGTGCCAGCAGCGTAGCCGTTACTAATGAAAAACTGTTTTTT
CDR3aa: CASSVAVTNEKLFF

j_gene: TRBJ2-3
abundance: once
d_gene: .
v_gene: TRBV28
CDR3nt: TGTGCCACCGAGGGTACCCTTATGAGAGATACGCAGTATTTT
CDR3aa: CATEGTLMRDTQYF

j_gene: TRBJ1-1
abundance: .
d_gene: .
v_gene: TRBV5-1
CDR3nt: TGCGCCAGCAGCCCCGCGTCTCGACACCTTTTGAACACTGAAGCTTTCTTT
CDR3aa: CASSPASRHLLNTEAFF

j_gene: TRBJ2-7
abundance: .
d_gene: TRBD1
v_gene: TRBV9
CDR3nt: TGTGCCAGCAGCGCCAGACAGGGCTCGGGCGAGCAGTACTTC
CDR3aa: CASSARQGSGEQYF

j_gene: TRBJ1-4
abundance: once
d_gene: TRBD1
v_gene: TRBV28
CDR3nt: TGTGCCAGCAGAGGACAGGGTCTGGAAAAACTGTTTTTT
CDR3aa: CASRGQGLEKLFF

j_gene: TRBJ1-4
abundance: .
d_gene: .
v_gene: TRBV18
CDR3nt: TGTGCCAGCTGTTACTCCCTTGCAACTAATGAAAAACTGTTTTTT
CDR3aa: CASCYSLATNEKLFF

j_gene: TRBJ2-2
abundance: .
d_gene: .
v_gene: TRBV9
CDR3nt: TGTGCCAGCAGCGTAGGGGTTAGCCCTAACACCGGGGAGCTGTTTTTT
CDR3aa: CASSVGVSPNTGELFF

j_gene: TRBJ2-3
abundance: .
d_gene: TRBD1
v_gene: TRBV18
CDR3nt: TGTGCCAGCTCACAAATCCTCGGCAGCGACCTTAGGACAGGAGGCACAGATACGCAGTATTTT
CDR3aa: CASSQILGSDLRTGGTDTQYF

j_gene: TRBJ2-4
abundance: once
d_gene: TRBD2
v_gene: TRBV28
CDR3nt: TGTGCCAGCAGTTTGTATATCGGACTAGCGGGAGGGCCCTCGACCAAAAACATTCAGTACTTC
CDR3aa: CASSLYIGLAGGPSTKNIQYF

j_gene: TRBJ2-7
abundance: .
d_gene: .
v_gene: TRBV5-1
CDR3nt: TGCGCCAGCAGCTTGGGGCAGGGGCCCCCGAACTTC
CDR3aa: CASSLGQGPPNF

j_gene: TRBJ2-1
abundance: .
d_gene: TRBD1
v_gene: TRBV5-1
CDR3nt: TGCGCCAGCAGCTTACAGGGGGAGCAGTTCTTC
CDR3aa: CASSLQGEQFF

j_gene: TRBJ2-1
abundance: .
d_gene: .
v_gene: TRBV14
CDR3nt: TGTGCCAGCAGCCCTATAGGGCAGGGCAATGAGCAGTTCTTC
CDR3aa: CASSPIGQGNEQFF

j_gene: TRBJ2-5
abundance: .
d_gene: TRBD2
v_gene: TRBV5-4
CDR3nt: TGTGCCAGCAACGCCCCGGGGGGCCAAGAGACCCAGTACTTC
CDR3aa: CASNAPGGQETQYF

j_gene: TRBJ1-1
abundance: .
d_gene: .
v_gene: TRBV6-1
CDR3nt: TGTGCCAGCAGTCGAACAGGGTTTGAAGCTTTCTTT
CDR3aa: CASSRTGFEAFF

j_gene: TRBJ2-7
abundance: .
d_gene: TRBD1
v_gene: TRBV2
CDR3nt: TGTGCCAGCAGTGAAACAGGGGTAGGGTCCTACGAGCAGTACTTC
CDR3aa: CASSETGVGSYEQYF

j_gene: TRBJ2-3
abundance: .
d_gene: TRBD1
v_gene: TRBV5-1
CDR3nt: TGCGCCAGCAGCTTGGATGGATCCGAGAGGACAGGGGGCACAGATACGCAGTATTTT
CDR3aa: CASSLDGSERTGGTDTQYF

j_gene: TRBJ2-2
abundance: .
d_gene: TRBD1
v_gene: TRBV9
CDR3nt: TGTGCCAGCAGCCCGACAGGGTCTGTTAAGACCGGGGAGCTGTTTTTT
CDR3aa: CASSPTGSVKTGELFF

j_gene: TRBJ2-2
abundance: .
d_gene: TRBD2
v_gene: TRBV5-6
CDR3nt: TGTGCCAGCAGCGGACTAGCGGAAACCGGGGAGCTGTTTTTT
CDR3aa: CASSGLAETGELFF

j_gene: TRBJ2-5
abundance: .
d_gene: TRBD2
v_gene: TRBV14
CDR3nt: TGTGCCAGCAAACCGACTAGCGGGAGTCGTGAGACCCAGTACTTC
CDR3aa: CASKPTSGSRETQYF

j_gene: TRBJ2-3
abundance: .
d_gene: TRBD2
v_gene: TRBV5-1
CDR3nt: TGCGCCAGCAGCTTGGTGGCTAGCGGGAGGCCTAGCACAGATACGCAGTATTTT
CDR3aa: CASSLVASGRPSTDTQYF

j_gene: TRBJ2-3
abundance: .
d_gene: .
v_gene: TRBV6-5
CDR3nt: TGTGCCAGCAGTTTGGGGGTAGGCACAGATACGCAGTATTTT
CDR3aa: CASSLGVGTDTQYF

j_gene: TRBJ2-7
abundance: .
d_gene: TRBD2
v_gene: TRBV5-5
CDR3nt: TGTGCCAGCAGCTTGGAACTAGCGGGAGCAGGGTATTCCTACGAGCAGTACTTC
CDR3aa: CASSLELAGAGYSYEQYF

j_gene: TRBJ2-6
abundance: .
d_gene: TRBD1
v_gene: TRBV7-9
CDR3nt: TGTGCCAGCAGCTCCAAGTCGGGACAGGTCCTCTCTGGGGCCAACGTCCTGACTTTC
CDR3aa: CASSSKSGQVLSGANVLTF

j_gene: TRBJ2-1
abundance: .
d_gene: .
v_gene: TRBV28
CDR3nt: TGTGCCAGCAAATGGGGACCTTCCCCCAATGAGCAGTTCTTC
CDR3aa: CASKWGPSPNEQFF

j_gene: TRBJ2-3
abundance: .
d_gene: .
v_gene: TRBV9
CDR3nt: TGTGCCAGCAGCGTAGCCCCGAACACAGATACGCAGTATTTT
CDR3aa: CASSVAPNTDTQYF

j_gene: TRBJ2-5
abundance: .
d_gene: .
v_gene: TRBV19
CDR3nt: TGTGCCAGTAGTGGAATCCGGGCCGAGCGAGAGACCCAGTACTTC
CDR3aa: CASSGIRAERETQYF

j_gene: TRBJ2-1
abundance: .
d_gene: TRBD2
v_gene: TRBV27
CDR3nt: TGTGCCAGCAGTTCTAAAGCGGGAGTCGCATACAATGAGCAGTTCTTC
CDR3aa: CASSSKAGVAYNEQFF

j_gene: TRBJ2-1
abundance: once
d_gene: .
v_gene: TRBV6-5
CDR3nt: TGTGCCAGCAGCCCCCGGGACTCAAAAAATGAGCAGTTCTTC
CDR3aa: CASSPRDSKNEQFF